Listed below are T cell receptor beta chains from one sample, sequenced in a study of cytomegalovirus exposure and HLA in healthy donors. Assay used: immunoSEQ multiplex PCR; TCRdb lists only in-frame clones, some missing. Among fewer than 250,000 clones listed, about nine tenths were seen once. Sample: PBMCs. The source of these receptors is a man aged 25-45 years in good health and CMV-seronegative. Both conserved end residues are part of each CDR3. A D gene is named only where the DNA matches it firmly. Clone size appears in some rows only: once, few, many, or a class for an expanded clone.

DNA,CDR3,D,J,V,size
TGTGCCAGTATTACAGGGGAGACCCAGTACTTC,CASITGETQYF,NA,TRBJ2-5,TRBV6-4,NA
TGTGCCACCACCGAACGGCAGGGGGCCGAGACCCAGTACTTC,CATTERQGAETQYF,TRBD1,TRBJ2-5,TRBV19,NA
TGTGCCAGCAGCCCGGGACAGGGGATGAACACTGAAGCTTTCTTT,CASSPGQGMNTEAFF,TRBD1,TRBJ1-1,TRBV7-9,NA
TGTGCCAGCAGTTTACGACAGGGCCCCTATGGCTACACCTTC,CASSLRQGPYGYTF,TRBD1,TRBJ1-2,TRBV28,NA
TGTGCCAGCAGTTCCTCTAGCGGCTACGAGCAGTACTTC,CASSSSSGYEQYF,TRBD2,TRBJ2-7,TRBV27,NA
TGTGCCAGCAGCGGACAGGGCAATGCCTACACCTTC,CASSGQGNAYTF,TRBD1,TRBJ1-2,TRBV6-1,NA
TGTGCCGCTCAGGGCCTCAATCAGCCCCAGCATTTT,CAAQGLNQPQHF,NA,TRBJ1-5,TRBV28,NA
TGTGCCAGCTCCCGGCACCCGGGACAGATGAACACCGGGGAGCTGTTTTTT,CASSRHPGQMNTGELFF,TRBD1,TRBJ2-2,TRBV18,NA
TGTGCCAGCAGCTTAGAAAGGACAGGGGGCGAGCAGTACTTC,CASSLERTGGEQYF,TRBD1,TRBJ2-7,TRBV7-2,NA
TGTGCCAGCAGCTTAGCTGGGCAGGCCTCTTTTCGAGAGACCCAGTACTTC,CASSLAGQASFRETQYF,NA,TRBJ2-5,TRBV7-8,NA
TGTGCCAGCACTCCCTCGGGGGTGGGCGCGCACTACGAGCAGTACTTC,CASTPSGVGAHYEQYF,NA,TRBJ2-7,TRBV28,NA
TGTGCCAGCGGCACCGTAGCGGAGGCCTCCTACGAGCAGTACTTC,CASGTVAEASYEQYF,NA,TRBJ2-7,TRBV28,NA
TGTGCCAGCAGCTCCGAACTAGCGGGATATGAGCAGTTCTTC,CASSSELAGYEQFF,TRBD2,TRBJ2-1,TRBV5-4,NA
TGTGCCAGCAGCTTATCGCTCCGGGGCTACGAGCAGTACTTC,CASSLSLRGYEQYF,NA,TRBJ2-7,TRBV7-9,NA
TGCGCCAGCAGCCTAGGGGAAGGGACTCCCGGGGAGCTGTTTTTT,CASSLGEGTPGELFF,NA,TRBJ2-2,TRBV4-3,NA
TGTGCCAGTAGTGTAGGCAGGAACTATGGCTACACCTTC,CASSVGRNYGYTF,NA,TRBJ1-2,TRBV6-4,NA
TGTGCCAGCAGTACAGCCACTGAAGCTTTCTTT,CASSTATEAFF,NA,TRBJ1-1,TRBV2,NA
TGTGCCAGCAGCTTATCCGGGACAGGGGGTTGGAATCAGCCCCAGCATTTT,CASSLSGTGGWNQPQHF,TRBD1,TRBJ1-5,TRBV7-9,NA
TGCGCCAGCAGCCAAGATCGAGCAGGTGGTATCACTGAAGCTTTCTTT,CASSQDRAGGITEAFF,NA,TRBJ1-1,TRBV4-3,NA
TGCGCCACCAGACAGTCTATGAACACTGAAACTTTCTTT,CATRQSMNTETFF,NA,TRBJ1-1,TRBV4-1,few
TGTGCCAGCAGCCCCCCCGGGACAGGGGTTGATGAGCAGTTCTTC,CASSPPGTGVDEQFF,TRBD1,TRBJ2-1,TRBV7-9,NA
TGCGCCAGCAGTCTTGAGGGAGTCTACACTGAAGCTTTCTTT,CASSLEGVYTEAFF,NA,TRBJ1-1,TRBV5-1,few
TGTGCCAGCAAGGACGGGAGGGGTCAATTCTTC,CASKDGRGQFF,TRBD2,TRBJ2-1,TRBV2,NA
TGTGCCAGTAAGGAGACGGGAGGCACAGATACGCAGTATTTT,CASKETGGTDTQYF,NA,TRBJ2-3,TRBV7-9,NA
TGTGCCACCAGCAAGGACAGGGGCAGTCAGCCCCAGCATTTT,CATSKDRGSQPQHF,TRBD1,TRBJ1-5,TRBV15,NA
TGTGCCAGCAGCTTGGCACAGGGGGCAGATACGCAGTATTTT,CASSLAQGADTQYF,TRBD1,TRBJ2-3,TRBV5-4,NA
TGTGCCAGCAGCAAACACTACGAGCAGTACTTC,CASSKHYEQYF,NA,TRBJ2-7,TRBV14,NA
TGTGCCAGCAGTGAACAGGGGGCTGGGTACGAGCAGTACTTC,CASSEQGAGYEQYF,TRBD1,TRBJ2-7,TRBV2,NA
TGTGCCAGTAGTACGGGACAGGTCAGCACAGATACGCAGTATTTT,CASSTGQVSTDTQYF,TRBD1,TRBJ2-3,TRBV19,once
TGCAGTGCCTCCCAGGACTATGGCTACACCTTC,CSASQDYGYTF,NA,TRBJ1-2,TRBV20-1,NA
TGTGCCAGCAACAAACCCGGACAGGGGGCCTCCTACGAGCAGTACTTC,CASNKPGQGASYEQYF,TRBD1,TRBJ2-7,TRBV28,once
TGTGCCAGCAGCGCAGGGTTTTTCTATGGCTACACCTTC,CASSAGFFYGYTF,NA,TRBJ1-2,TRBV5-8,NA
TGTGCCAGCAGCACCACTAGCGGGAGCCTCACCGGGGAGCTGTTTTTT,CASSTTSGSLTGELFF,TRBD2,TRBJ2-2,TRBV9,NA
TGTGCCACCAGCAGAGATCTGGGGGCGCAGGTCTATGGCTACACCTTC,CATSRDLGAQVYGYTF,NA,TRBJ1-2,TRBV15,NA
TGTGCTAGTGGTTTGTGGGCTTCTGACACCGGGGAGCTGTTTTTT,CASGLWASDTGELFF,NA,TRBJ2-2,TRBV12-5,NA
TGTGCCAGCAGCCCCCAAAGGGGTAGCGGGGGCACAGATACGCAGTATTTT,CASSPQRGSGGTDTQYF,TRBD2,TRBJ2-3,TRBV7-6,NA
TGTGCCAGCAGTTCGTACCTAGCAGCAGATACGCAGTATTTT,CASSSYLAADTQYF,NA,TRBJ2-3,TRBV6-5,NA
TGTGCCAGCAGCCAAGTGCTGCGGAAAGCTAGCACAGATACGCAGTATTTT,CASSQVLRKASTDTQYF,NA,TRBJ2-3,TRBV4-2,NA
TGCGCCAGCAGTAGACGGCAGGGTGGTGAAAAACTGTTTTTT,CASSRRQGGEKLFF,NA,TRBJ1-4,TRBV25-1,once
TGTGCCAGCAGACTAGCCTTCTCCTACGAGCAGTACTTC,CASRLAFSYEQYF,NA,TRBJ2-7,TRBV6-5,NA
TGTGCCAGCAGCTTGGCCGAGGGAAATCGCTACACCTTC,CASSLAEGNRYTF,NA,TRBJ1-2,TRBV5-4,NA
TGTGCCAGCAGCCTACTAGCGGGATCCACAGATACGCAGTATTTT,CASSLLAGSTDTQYF,TRBD2,TRBJ2-3,TRBV7-9,NA
TGCGCCAGCAGCTTGGGTATTAGCGACGCGTACGAGCAGTACTTC,CASSLGISDAYEQYF,NA,TRBJ2-7,TRBV5-1,NA
TGTGCCAGCAGCCCAAGCGGGGGACAGGGGCTTTACAATGAGCAGTTCTTC,CASSPSGGQGLYNEQFF,TRBD1,TRBJ2-1,TRBV7-9,NA
TGTGCCAGCAGTTTCCGGTACAGGGGGCGAATTTCACCCCTCCACTTT,CASSFRYRGRISPLHF,TRBD1,TRBJ1-6,TRBV28,NA
TGTGCCAGCTCCCCCCAATCCTACGAGCAGTACTTC,CASSPQSYEQYF,NA,TRBJ2-7,TRBV2,NA
TGTGCCAGCAGCGGACAGGGTTATCCCTACGAGCAGTACTTC,CASSGQGYPYEQYF,TRBD1,TRBJ2-7,TRBV9,NA
TGTGCCAGCAGTTACTCGGCGGCATCCGATGGCTACACCTTC,CASSYSAASDGYTF,NA,TRBJ1-2,TRBV6-5,NA
TGTGCCAGCCGTCCGGAGAGCGGGGCCAACGTCCTGACTTTC,CASRPESGANVLTF,NA,TRBJ2-6,TRBV7-9,NA
TGTGCCAGCAAAACGAGGGGGGGCTACGAGCAGTACTTC,CASKTRGGYEQYF,NA,TRBJ2-7,TRBV28,NA
TGTGCCAGCAAATCAGTGAGGAGGGGAGGTAATTCACCCCTCCACTTT,CASKSVRRGGNSPLHF,NA,TRBJ1-6,TRBV28,NA
TGTGCCAGCAGTTCACAGGACGGCCCCGCTTGGACCCAGTACTTC,CASSSQDGPAWTQYF,NA,TRBJ2-5,TRBV27,NA
TGCGCCAGCAGCCCCACTTCGGCGGCCGACACAGATACGCAGTATTTT,CASSPTSAADTDTQYF,NA,TRBJ2-3,TRBV5-1,NA
TGTGCCAGCAGCCAAGATCGAAGCGGGGGAGCAAACACCGGGGAGCTGTTTTTT,CASSQDRSGGANTGELFF,TRBD2,TRBJ2-2,TRBV4-2,NA
TGTGCCAGCACCCCCAGGACAGGGCTTCTCTACGAGCAGTACTTC,CASTPRTGLLYEQYF,TRBD1,TRBJ2-7,TRBV11-2,NA